This T cell receptor beta chain was identified in a study of T-cell reconstitution after alpha-beta-depleted transplantation in children. Study outcomes and limitations: A year post-transplant, T-cell counts and diversity derived mostly from newly produced T cells. Surviving thymic progenitors and recipient T cells were the source of high TCRbeta diversity at day 60 in some patients. Expanded graft clones, several hundred of them, were reportedly the source of alpha-beta T cells about two months after transplant.

This CDR3 is 16 amino acids long. Trimming took 3 bases from V and 3 from J; bases not matched to a gene: 6. Germline values: CDR1 SQVTM, CDR2 ANQGSEA. This clonotype was detected ten times or more. What it binds is not known. During its preparation, the TCRbeta library received unique molecular identifiers. TCRdb recomputed calls from the PCR reads with MiXCR, one row per CDR3 protein. The table has about 200,000 distinct CDR3 sequences, over 15% seen once. The J gene is TRBJ2-4, the V gene TRBV29-1; TRBD1 aligns across 12 bases. This sequence was found in a male patient under 10 years old who had a stem cell transplant for acute lymphoblastic leukemia, so the T cells may come from the graft donor. Material: PBMCs, mostly from graft donor cells, obtained 360 days after TCRalphabeta/CD19-depleted stem cell transplant. CDR3 protein: CSVEIRDRGRKNIQYF. The CDR3 bases are TGCAGCGTTGAGATCCGGGACAGGGGGCGCAAAAACATTCAGTACTTC. Drawing the rest from reference TRBV29-1 and TRBJ2-4, the complete variable domain is SAVISQKPSRDICQRGTSLTIQCQVDSQVTMMFWYRQQPGQSLTLIATANQGSEATYESGFVIDKFPISRPNLTFSTLTVSNMSPEDSSIYLCSVEIRDRGRKNIQYFGAGTRLSVL.